These 29 T cell receptor beta chains were all obtained from the same sample, sequenced in a study of blood T cell repertoires in COVID-19. Clones were read by immunoSEQ multiplex PCR, and TCRdb kept only the in-frame ones, dropping some. Of around 200,000 clones listed, more than 75% were seen once; the top ten hold around 7.4%. Sequencing used PBMCs or T cells enriched from blood (not recorded which). The receptors originated from a middle-aged woman with acute COVID-19.

The rearrangement links TRBV3-1 (or the pseudogene TRBV3-2) to TRBJ2-7; D not certain. The CDR3 sequence is 14 residues long. Trimming took off 4 bases at V and 5 bases at J, with 15 bases between the two ends. Looked up from germline, CDR1 is LGHDT and CDR2 is YNNKEL (reference sequence). This CDR3 is CASSPRHENHEQYF. The CDR3 DNA reads as TGTGCCAGCAGCCCCCGACATGAGAACCACGAGCAGTACTTC.

This chain connects TRBV19 to TRBJ2-1; 9 bases match TRBD2. The CDR3 is 15 residues long. Trimming at V came to 3 bases and at J to 3 bases, leaving 3 bases not matched to a gene. Germline CDR1 LNHDA, CDR2 SQIVND (reference sequence). The CDR3, as DNA: TGTGCCAGTAGTATCTCTAGCGGGAACTACAATGAGCAGTTCTTC. Protein product: CASSISSGNYNEQFF.

The rearrangement links TRBV7-8 to TRBJ2-1; 7 bases map to TRBD1. The CDR3 runs to 16 residues. The J segment lost 5 bases and the V segment lost 6 bases, leaving 13 bases of the junction unmatched. The V gene's germline CDR1 is SGHVS and CDR2 FQNEAQ. The CDR3 DNA follows: TGTGCCAGCAGTCCAAGTGACAGGGTCGTACACAATGAGCAGTTCTTC. Translating gives CASSPSDRVVHNEQFF.

The chain combines TRBV5-1 with TRBJ1-2; TRBD1 matches 7 bases. This CDR3 contains 16 residues. Germline assignment: CDR1 SGHRS and CDR2 YFSETQ. V shed 4 bases and J 2 bases; nucleotides not matched to a gene: 11. The CDR3 reads CASSSRDRNLNYGYTF. The DNA for the CDR3 is TGCGCCAGCAGCAGCCGGGACAGAAATCTAAACTATGGCTACACCTTC.

The V gene is TRBV2, the J gene TRBJ1-5, with D possibly matching TRBD1 (5 bases). CDR1 is SNHLY, CDR2 FYNNEI, per germline. V lost 7 bases and J lost 4, with 17 bases in between. The CDR3 runs to 15 residues. The chain's CDR3 is CASTLGGGGNQPQHF. In DNA form, the CDR3 reads TGTGCCAGCACCTTGGGGGGTGGGGGAAATCAGCCCCAGCATTTT. Full variable domain (rest looked up from reference TRBV2 and TRBJ1-5): EPEVTQTPSHQVTQMGQEVILRCVPISNHLYFYWYRQILGQKVEFLVSFYNNEISEKSEIFDDQFSVERPDGSNFTLKIRSTKLEDSAMYFCASTLGGGGNQPQHFGDGTRLSIL.

This clone appeared a few times. This chain uses TRBV30 with TRBJ1-2; tentatively, D is TRBD1 (6 bases). V gave up 2 bases and J gave up 8 bases, with 9 bases separating them. Germline CDR1 reads GTSNPN; CDR2 reads SVGIG (reference sequence). The CDR3 contains 11 residues. CDR3 amino acids: CAWSQTGGYTF. The DNA for the CDR3 is TGTGCCTGGAGTCAGACAGGCGGCTACACCTTC.

V gene TRBV28 combines with J gene TRBJ2-1; maybe TRBD2 (6 bases). Trimming shortened V by 5 bases and J by 0 bases, and 20 bases separated the two germline ends. The CDR3 totals 18 residues. Germline CDR1 is MDHEN and CDR2 is SYDVKM. CDR3 amino acids: CASSPWGESLSSYNEQFF. CDR3 DNA sequence: TGTGCCAGCAGTCCCTGGGGGGAGAGTCTGAGCTCCTACAATGAGCAGTTCTTC.

The chain recombines TRBV2 with TRBJ2-7; a possible D gene is TRBD2 (6 bases). V was clipped by 0 bases and J by 3 bases, with 6 bases between them. Germline CDR1 reads SNHLY; CDR2 reads FYNNEI. This CDR3 is 13 amino acids long. CDR3 residues: CASSEAGLYEQYF. DNA of the CDR3: TGTGCCAGCAGTGAAGCGGGACTCTACGAGCAGTACTTC. Complete variable domain (other parts from reference TRBV2 and TRBJ2-7): EPEVTQTPSHQVTQMGQEVILRCVPISNHLYFYWYRQILGQKVEFLVSFYNNEISEKSEIFDDQFSVERPDGSNFTLKIRSTKLEDSAMYFCASSEAGLYEQYFGPGTRLTVT.

This chain joins TRBV18 and TRBJ1-2; D remains ambiguous. The V end was cut by 3 bases, the J end by 4 bases, with 6 bases between. Germline loops: CDR1 KGHSH, CDR2 LQKENI. The length of the CDR3 is 12 residues. In DNA, the CDR3 is TGTGCCAGCTCACCCCCCGGCTATGGCTACACCTTC. As protein: CASSPPGYGYTF.

The chain has TRBV14 and TRBJ1-2; D gene unclear. Trimming left V 0 bases short and J 5 bases short, with 13 bases between. The CDR3 consists of 15 residues. Germline V gene data show CDR1 as SGHDN and CDR2 as FVKESK. CDR3 DNA sequence: TGTGCCAGCAGCCAAGACGGTACCAGAGGTTATGGCTACACCTTC. Its translation is CASSQDGTRGYGYTF.

The chain has TRBV4-1 and TRBJ1-4, with TRBD1 matching 9 bases. The ends lost 0 bases at V and 0 bases at J; junction bases unmatched: 8. This CDR3 region has 19 residues. CDR1 MGHRA and CDR2 YSYEKL come from the germline V gene. CDR3 bases: TGCGCCAGCAGCCAAGATCAGGGACAGGGATCTGCAACTAATGAAAAACTGTTTTTT. It translates to CASSQDQGQGSATNEKLFF.

V is TRBV4-2 and J is TRBJ1-2, with 8 bases fitting TRBD1. Germline values: CDR1 LGHNA, CDR2 YNFKEQ. The V segment lost 1 base and the J segment 8 bases; nucleotides outside the gene matches: 6. The CDR3 extends over 14 amino acids. The DNA of the CDR3 is TGTGCCAGCAGCCAAGGACAGGGGATGGGGGGCTACACCTTC. It codes for CASSQGQGMGGYTF.

The chain uses TRBV5-4 and TRBJ1-2, with D possibly matching TRBD1 (5 bases). V was clipped by 3 bases and J by 2 bases, with 11 bases between them. The CDR3 contains 14 residues. Germline V gene sequence: CDR1 SGHNT, CDR2 YYREEE (reference sequence). CDR3 sequence (DNA): TGTGCCAGCAGCTCCCCGGGGGGGAACTATGGCTACACCTTC. Its protein product is CASSSPGGNYGYTF.

CDR3 residues: CASSPGTRSFYEQYF. The CDR3 bases are TGTGCCAGCAGCCCGGGGACTAGAAGCTTCTACGAGCAGTACTTC. The gene calls are TRBV9 and TRBJ2-7, with 8 bases fitting TRBD2. Unmatched junction bases numbered 9, after V lost 4 bases and J lost 3 bases. This CDR3 contains 15 residues. Germline V CDR1 and CDR2: SGDLS, YYNGEE.

The J gene is TRBJ2-7, the V gene TRBV30; TRBD1 aligns across 8 bases. The V segment lost 1 base and the J segment 7 bases; nucleotides outside the gene matches: 9. CDR3 length equals 14 residues. Germline V gives CDR1 GTSNPN, CDR2 SVGIG (reference sequence). Here the CDR3 DNA reads TGTGCCTGGAGTGGAGGAGTACAGGGGGGAGAGCAGTACTTC. Translation gives CAWSGGVQGGEQYF.

The rearrangement links TRBV4-2 to TRBJ2-7, with D perhaps TRBD1 (6 bases). Germline V lookup: CDR1 LGHNA, CDR2 YNFKEQ. This CDR3 spans 11 amino acids. V lost 4 bases, J lost 7 bases, and 8 bases lay in between. In DNA, the CDR3 is TGTGCCAGCAGCCTCCAGGGGGAGCAGTACTTC. It yields the protein CASSLQGEQYF.

The chain carries TRBV25-1 and TRBJ1-1; possibly TRBD1 for D (5 bases). Per germline, CDR1 MGHDK and CDR2 SYGVNS. Trimming left V 8 bases short and J 5 bases short, with 15 bases between. This CDR3 region has 13 residues. CDR3 nucleotides: TGTGCCAGCGCCCCCATAGCAGGGACTGAAGCTTTCTTT. Its translation is CASAPIAGTEAFF.

The chain combines TRBV7-2 with TRBJ2-7; D might be TRBD1 (5 bases). Per germline, CDR1 SGHTA and CDR2 FQGNSA. This CDR3 spans 14 amino acids. With 1 base removed from V and 2 bases from J, the gap between germline ends came to 9 bases. CDR3 in amino acids: CASSLEATAYEQYF. The CDR3 region has the DNA TGTGCCAGCAGCTTAGAAGCGACAGCCTACGAGCAGTACTTC.

The V and J genes are TRBV14 and TRBJ2-7; D is ambiguous. Germline-derived CDR1 and CDR2 are SGHDN and FVKESK. V was cut by 2 bases and J by 3 bases, with 11 bases left in between. This CDR3 has 14 residues. The CDR3 sequence: CASSQNARGYEQYF. As DNA, the CDR3 is TGTGCCAGCAGCCAAAACGCCAGAGGCTACGAGCAGTACTTC.

Remarks on this clone: Other nucleotide sequences in the sample specify the same CDR3. This chain uses TRBV19 with TRBJ1-6; D ambiguous. The CDR3 extends over 13 amino acids. V lost 0 bases, J lost 8 bases, and 5 bases lay in between. Germline CDR1 reads LNHDA; CDR2 reads SQIVND (reference sequence). CDR3 sequence: CASSIDRDSPLHF. DNA of the CDR3: TGTGCCAGTAGTATAGATCGGGATTCACCCCTCCACTTT.

The J gene is TRBJ2-1, the V gene TRBV7-6; 8 bases are shared with TRBD2. This CDR3 comprises 17 residues. With 5 bases clipped from V and 0 bases from J, the junction kept 9 bases outside the gene matches. Germline V CDR1 and CDR2: SGHVS, FNYEAQ. The CDR3 sequence is CASSPGLAASSYNEQFF. The CDR3 DNA sequence: TGTGCCAGCAGCCCCGGACTAGCAGCGAGCTCCTACAATGAGCAGTTCTTC. Variable domain in full (rest from reference TRBV7-6 and TRBJ2-1): GAGVSQSPRYKVTKRGQDVALRCDPISGHVSLYWYRQALGQGPEFLTYFNYEAQQDKSGLPNDRFSAERPEGSISTLTIQRTEQRDSAMYRCASSPGLAASSYNEQFFGPGTRLTVL.

The chain uses TRBV3-1 (or the pseudogene TRBV3-2) and TRBJ2-7; 7 positions agree with TRBD1. After removal of 1 base from V and 2 bases from J, the junction contained 2 bases not matched to a gene. CDR1 LGHDT and CDR2 YNNKEL come from the germline V gene (reference sequence). CDR3 length: 14 amino acids. The CDR3 sequence is CASSQGGTAYEQYF. DNA of the CDR3: TGTGCCAGCAGCCAAGGAGGGACAGCCTACGAGCAGTACTTC.

CDR3 DNA sequence: TGTGCCAGCAGATCACAGGGAACCACCGGGGAGCTGTTTTTT. Protein sequence: CASRSQGTTGELFF. This chain connects TRBV6-5 to TRBJ2-2; the D gene is possibly TRBD1 (6 bases). Germline CDR1 reads MNHEY; CDR2 reads SVGAGI. V was pared by 6 bases and J by 4 bases, with 12 bases between. The CDR3 totals 14 residues.

J is TRBJ2-7 and V is TRBV24-1; 7 bases are a match to TRBD2. CDR3 length: 16 amino acids. Germline V CDR1 and CDR2: KGHDR, SFDVKD. With 5 bases clipped from V and 4 bases from J, the junction kept 13 bases outside the gene matches. The CDR3 is CATSAPLGRGSYEQYF. CDR3 DNA sequence: TGTGCCACCAGTGCCCCCCTGGGGAGGGGCTCTTACGAGCAGTACTTC.

The chain recombines TRBV5-6 with TRBJ2-2, with D perhaps TRBD1 (5 bases). This CDR3 comprises 15 residues. Trimming stripped 0 bases from V and 5 bases from J, with 11 bases between. CDR1 and CDR2 (germline): SGHDT, YYEEEE. The chain's CDR3 is CASSLVAGQTGELFF. The CDR3 coding sequence is TGTGCCAGCAGCTTGGTGGCAGGGCAGACCGGGGAGCTGTTTTTT.

The chain couples TRBV6-5 to TRBJ1-1; unclear D gene. The CDR3 runs 15 residues. CDR1 and CDR2 (germline): MNHEY, SVGAGI. V was trimmed by 4 bases and J by 1 base, leaving 13 bases between them. The CDR3 coding sequence is TGTGCCAGCAGTTCGCCGCGGGCGGCGAACACTGAAGCTTTCTTT. Protein: CASSSPRAANTEAFF.

The V call is TRBV13, the J call TRBJ2-3, with 8 bases aligning to TRBD2. CDR3 length: 13 residues. Per the germline V gene, CDR1 is PRHDT and CDR2 is FYEKMQ (reference sequence). V lost 3 bases to trimming and J lost 4 bases; unmatched junction nucleotides: 0. CDR3 nucleotide sequence: TGTGCCAGCAGCTTGGGACTAGCAGATACGCAGTATTTT. The encoded protein is CASSLGLADTQYF. The entire variable domain, with the rest obtained from reference TRBV13 and TRBJ2-3, is as follows: AAGVIQSPRHLIKEKRETATLKCYPIPRHDTVYWYQQGPGQDPQFLISFYEKMQSDKGSIPDRFSAQQFSDYHSELNMSSLELGDSALYFCASSLGLADTQYFGPGTRLTVL.

This clone came up a few times. The chain recombines TRBV28 with TRBJ2-3; no firm D call. The CDR3 sequence is 14 residues long. V was clipped by 2 bases and J by 6 bases, with 12 bases between them. Germline CDR1 and CDR2: MDHEN and SYDVKM. The CDR3 nucleotides read TGTGCCAGCAGTTTAGGATACAACGGGGATACGCAGTATTTT. Encoded protein: CASSLGYNGDTQYF. Using reference TRBV28 and TRBJ2-3 for the parts outside the CDR3, the full variable domain is DVKVTQSSRYLVKRTGEKVFLECVQDMDHENMFWYRQDPGLGLRLIYFSYDVKMKEKGDIPEGYSVSREKKERFSLILESASTNQTSMYLCASSLGYNGDTQYFGPGTRLTVL.

This chain connects TRBV10-2 to TRBJ1-4, with D perhaps matching TRBD1 (6 bases). V was clipped by 5 bases and J by 6 bases, with 7 bases between them. The germline CDR1 and CDR2 sequences are WSHSY and SAAADI. The length of the CDR3 is 12 residues. CDR3 residues: CASSRQDEKLFF. The CDR3 nucleotides read TGCGCCAGCAGTAGACAGGATGAAAAACTGTTTTTT.